Presented here are 23 T cell receptor beta chains from one specimen sequenced in a study of blood T cell repertoires in COVID-19. Assay used: immunoSEQ multiplex PCR; TCRdb lists only in-frame clones, some missing. In the table there are roughly 130,000 clones, 82% of which are singletons. Specimen: peripheral blood. The receptors come from a woman in her 70s with acute or convalescent COVID-19.

The chain carries TRBV15 and TRBJ1-2; a weak D match, TRBD1 (5 bases). The germline CDR1 and CDR2 sequences are LNHNV and YYDKDF (reference sequence). V was shortened by 4 bases and J by 3 bases, with 21 bases between the two germline ends. The CDR3 is 17 residues long. The CDR3 sequence is CATSKSRGNSADYGYTF. CDR3 sequence (DNA): TGTGCCACCAGCAAAAGTAGGGGAAACAGTGCTGACTATGGCTACACCTTC. The full variable domain, with the rest looked up from reference TRBV15 and TRBJ1-2, is DAMVIQNPRYQVTQFGKPVTLSCSQTLNHNVMYWYQQKSSQAPKLLFHYYDKDFNNEADTPDNFQSRRPNTSFCFLDIRSPGLGDTAMYLCATSKSRGNSADYGYTFGSGTRLTVV.

The gene calls are TRBV5-1 and TRBJ1-1; 7 positions agree with TRBD1. The V segment lost 6 bases and the J segment 4 bases; nucleotides outside the gene matches: 9. Germline V CDR1 and CDR2: SGHRS, YFSETQ. This CDR3 spans 14 amino acids. CDR3 nucleotide sequence: TGCGCCAGCAACGACAGGGTCCGGGGCACTGAAGCTTTCTTT. Translating it yields CASNDRVRGTEAFF.

The chain couples TRBV5-6 to TRBJ1-2; no clear D. Germline CDR1 is SGHDT and CDR2 is YYEEEE. The V end was cut by 4 bases, the J end by 4 bases, with 17 bases between. The CDR3 is made up of 15 amino acids. As DNA, the CDR3 is TGTGCCAGCAGCCAATGGCCCCCGGGTCTCTATGGCTACACCTTC. This translates into CASSQWPPGLYGYTF.

This clone occurred once. V gene TRBV10-3 combines with J gene TRBJ2-3; maybe TRBD1 (5 bases). V gave up 7 bases and J gave up 0 bases, with 11 bases separating them. CDR3 size: 14 residues. Germline V lookup: CDR1 ENHRY, CDR2 SYGVKD. CDR3 sequence reads: CAITDSRSTDTQYF. The CDR3 nucleotides are TGTGCCATCACAGACAGCCGTAGCACAGATACGCAGTATTTT.

V usage is TRBV30 and J usage is TRBJ2-1; 9 bases align to TRBD2. Germline-derived CDR1 and CDR2 are GTSNPN and SVGIG (reference sequence). There are 14 residues in the CDR3. V lost 2 bases, J lost 9 bases, and 8 bases stayed unmatched. In DNA, the CDR3 is TGTGCCTGGAGTCGGGTAGCGGGGGATGGTGAGCAGTTCTTC. It codes for CAWSRVAGDGEQFF.

The genes are TRBV21-1 and TRBJ1-1. TRBV21-1 is flagged as a pseudogene. The CDR3 has 16 residues. This CDR3 reads CASSKAHIRVDTEAFF. The CDR3 bases are TGTGCCAGCAGCAAAGCCCATATTCGAGTGGACACTGAAGCTTTCTTT.

The chain joins TRBV5-1 to TRBJ1-5; 7 nucleotides match TRBD1. CDR1 is SGHRS and CDR2 is YFSETQ in the germline V gene. The V and J ends lost 3 bases and 2 bases, in that order; junction bases with no gene match: 5. The CDR3 is 15 amino acids. This CDR3 is CASSYGTDGNQPQHF. Here the CDR3 DNA reads TGCGCCAGCAGCTACGGGACAGATGGCAATCAGCCCCAGCATTTT.

V usage is TRBV2 and J usage is TRBJ1-4, with TRBD1 as a possible D gene (6 bases). Trimming cost V 3 bases and J 5 bases, with 10 bases left between them. Germline V gene sequence: CDR1 SNHLY, CDR2 FYNNEI. CDR3 size: 14 residues. CDR3: CASSEGQMNEKLFF. Here the CDR3 DNA reads TGTGCCAGCAGTGAGGGACAAATGAATGAAAAACTGTTTTTT.

This chain connects TRBV11-3 to TRBJ2-2, with 7 bases fitting TRBD2. J was trimmed by 2 bases and V by 3 bases; bases with no gene match: 6. Germline V gene lookup returns CDR1 SGHNT and CDR2 YENEEA. The length of the CDR3 is 16 residues. This chain's CDR3 is CASSFGRGINTGELFF. The CDR3, as DNA: TGTGCCAGCAGCTTTGGGCGGGGGATTAACACCGGGGAGCTGTTTTTT.

The chain has TRBV4-3 and TRBJ1-4; D not resolved. In germline, CDR1 is LGHNA, CDR2 YSLEER. Trimming shortened V by 0 bases and J by 0 bases, and 11 bases separated the two germline ends. The CDR3 contains 17 residues. CDR3: CASSQDTPAATNEKLFF. In nucleotides, the CDR3 is TGCGCCAGCAGCCAAGACACACCCGCTGCAACTAATGAAAAACTGTTTTTT.

The chain carries TRBV6-6 and TRBJ1-2; 7 bases line up with TRBD1. Losses at the gene ends were 6 bases for V and 4 bases for J; bases not matched to a gene: 11. Germline V gene lookup returns CDR1 MNHNY and CDR2 SVGAGI (reference sequence). The length of the CDR3 is 15 residues. The CDR3 loop is CASSPPGQTPYGYTF. The CDR3, as DNA: TGTGCCAGCAGCCCCCCGGGACAGACCCCCTATGGCTACACCTTC.

V is TRBV7-9 and J is TRBJ2-2; a weak D match, TRBD2 (5 bases). Germline CDR1 reads SEHNR; CDR2 reads FQNEAQ (reference sequence). CDR3 length: 18 residues. V lost 4 bases and J lost 0, with 18 bases in between. As DNA, the CDR3 is TGTGCCAGCAGCTCCCAAGTGACTACGAGGCCGAACACCGGGGAGCTGTTTTTT. This codes for CASSSQVTTRPNTGELFF.

The chain is built from TRBV10-3 and TRBJ2-7; TRBD1 might be the D (5 bases). Deletions cut 10 bases from V and 0 bases from J, with 16 bases between. The CDR3 sequence is 14 residues long. CDR1 is ENHRY, CDR2 SYGVKD, per germline. The DNA for the CDR3 is TGTGCCACCAGCTGGGGCCATGACTCCTACGAGCAGTACTTC. It codes for CATSWGHDSYEQYF.

This chain joins TRBV5-6 and TRBJ1-2; no definite D call. V lost 2 bases, J lost 6 bases, and 8 bases lay in between. CDR3 length: 12 residues. Per the germline V gene, CDR1 is SGHDT and CDR2 is YYEEEE. CDR3 sequence: CASSFTTHGYTF. The CDR3 nucleotides are TGTGCCAGCAGCTTCACGACTCATGGCTACACCTTC.

The chain combines TRBV18 with TRBJ1-3, with D uncertain. V was pared by 5 bases and J by 4 bases, with 12 bases between. The CDR3 length is 14 residues. Per the germline V gene, CDR1 is KGHSH and CDR2 is LQKENI. Written as DNA, the CDR3 is TGTGCCAGCTCAATTGTGGAGGGAGGAAACACCATATATTTT. Its protein is CASSIVEGGNTIYF.

This clone was counted a few times. The V gene is TRBV7-8, the J gene TRBJ2-5; 7 bases map to TRBD1. This CDR3 comprises 15 residues. The germline V gene encodes CDR1 SGHVS and CDR2 FQNEAQ. After removal of 5 bases from V and 2 bases from J, the junction contained 8 bases not matched to a gene. CDR3 loop: CASSPLGDSQETQYF. The DNA for the CDR3 is TGTGCCAGCAGCCCCCTGGGGGACAGTCAAGAGACCCAGTACTTC.

The chain is built from TRBV7-2 and TRBJ1-1; TRBD1 matches 7 bases. Germline assignment: CDR1 SGHTA and CDR2 FQGNSA. This CDR3 is built from 14 residues. V shed 6 bases, J shed 1 base, and the junction held 5 bases outside the gene matches. Here the CDR3 reads CASSLNRGNTEAFF. CDR3 DNA sequence: TGTGCCAGCAGTTTAAACAGGGGGAACACTGAAGCTTTCTTT. Filled out from reference TRBV7-2 and TRBJ1-1, the complete variable domain reads GAGVSQSPSNKVTEKGKDVELRCDPISGHTALYWYRQSLGQGLEFLIYFQGNSAPDKSGLPSDRFSAERTGGSVSTLTIQRTQQEDSAVYLCASSLNRGNTEAFFGQGTRLTVV.

The table lists this clone with a count of one. This rearrangement joins TRBV7-7 to TRBJ2-1, with TRBD2 identical over 8 bases. The CDR3 contains 15 residues. The germline V gene encodes CDR1 SSHAT and CDR2 FNYEAQ (reference sequence). The junction had 6 bases not matched to a gene; V was cut back by 1 base and J by 7 bases. DNA of the CDR3: TGTGCCAGCAGCTTAGGTAGCGGGGAGATGAATGAGCAGTTCTTC. Amino acids: CASSLGSGEMNEQFF.

The rearrangement uses TRBV5-6 and TRBJ2-2, with D perhaps TRBD1 (5 bases). Germline V gene lookup returns CDR1 SGHDT and CDR2 YYEEEE. Trimming cost V 6 bases and J 2 bases, with 17 bases left between them. The CDR3 is 16 amino acids. CDR3 residues: CASKSERGSNTGELFF. In nucleotides, the CDR3 is TGTGCCAGCAAATCCGAAAGGGGATCTAACACCGGGGAGCTGTTTTTT.

This sequence joins TRBV7-3 and TRBJ2-1; 8 bases match TRBD1. Germline CDR1 reads SGHTA; CDR2 reads FQGTGA. Trimming removed 5 bases from V and 8 bases from J; junction bases left unmatched: 5. This CDR3 has 13 amino acids. CDR3 protein: CASSLQGDDEQFF. The DNA of the CDR3 is TGTGCCAGCAGCCTACAGGGGGATGATGAGCAGTTCTTC.

In its sample, this clone was seen once. The gene calls are TRBV30 and TRBJ1-5; D is undetermined. The CDR3 runs 13 residues. The germline V gene has CDR1 GTSNPN and CDR2 SVGIG (reference sequence). Trimming took off 0 bases at V and 3 bases at J, with 6 bases between the two ends. CDR3: CAWSVSLNQPQHF. DNA of the CDR3: TGTGCCTGGAGTGTAAGCCTCAATCAGCCCCAGCATTTT.

The chain employs TRBV4-2 and TRBJ1-5; 7 bases agree with TRBD1. V lost 1 base to trimming and J lost 7 bases; unmatched junction nucleotides: 7. Germline V gene sequence: CDR1 LGHNA, CDR2 YNFKEQ. This CDR3 comprises 15 residues. CDR3 in DNA: TGTGCCAGCAGCCAAGTTGGGACAGATCGACAGCCCCAGCATTTT. Encoded protein: CASSQVGTDRQPQHF.

The chain is built from TRBV30 and TRBJ2-1, with TRBD2 matching over 10 bases. The trim removed 2 bases at V and 4 bases at J, leaving 5 bases unmatched. The CDR3 runs to 15 residues. Germline assignment: CDR1 GTSNPN and CDR2 SVGIG (reference sequence). The DNA of the CDR3 is TGTGCCTGGAGTACCGGGACTAGCGTTTACAATGAGCAGTTCTTC. Translating it yields CAWSTGTSVYNEQFF.